This TCR beta chain emerged from a study of Graves' ophthalmopathy and Graves' hyperthyroidism. Study overall: Specimen type is peripheral blood, obtained at initial diagnosis before any treatment. Overall study findings and caveats: Blood shared most expanded thyroid clonotypes above 0.001 frequency.

The sample holds many counts of this clonotype. Its antigen is not identified. RNA transcripts provided the template for amplifying TCR beta CDR3 regions. HTBI primers were used in a first-round RT-PCR, which preceded a second-round multiplex PCR. MiXCR was run by TCRdb on the multiplex PCR reads, yielding one entry per CDR3 protein. In the table there are 300,000 to 400,000 distinct CDR3 sequences, 17% of which are singletons. Trimming cost V 6 bases and J 7 bases, with 6 bases left between them. This CDR3 contains 11 residues. Per germline, CDR1 MDHEN and CDR2 SYDVKM. As the starting material, 10 ml of fresh peripheral blood yielded the PBMCs.

This chain uses TRBV28 with TRBJ2-2; D ambiguous. Sequenced: peripheral blood. The source is an adult woman with stable Graves' hyperthyroidism. CDR3 coding DNA: TGTGCCAGCAGGATCGACGGGGAGCTGTTTTTT. Translation: CASRIDGELFF.